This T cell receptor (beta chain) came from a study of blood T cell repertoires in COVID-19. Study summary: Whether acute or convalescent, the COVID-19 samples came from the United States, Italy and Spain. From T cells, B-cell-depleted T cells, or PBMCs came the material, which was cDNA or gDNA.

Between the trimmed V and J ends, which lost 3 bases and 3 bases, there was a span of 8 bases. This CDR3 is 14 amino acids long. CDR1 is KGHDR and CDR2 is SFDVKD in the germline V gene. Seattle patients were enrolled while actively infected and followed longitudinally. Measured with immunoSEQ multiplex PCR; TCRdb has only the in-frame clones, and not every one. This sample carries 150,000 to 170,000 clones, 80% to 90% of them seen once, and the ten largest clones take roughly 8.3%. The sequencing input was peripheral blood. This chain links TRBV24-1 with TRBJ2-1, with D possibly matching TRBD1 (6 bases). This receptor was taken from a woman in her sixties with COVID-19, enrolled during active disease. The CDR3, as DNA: TGTGCCACCAGTGATATGGACAGCTACAATGAGCAGTTCTTC. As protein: CATSDMDSYNEQFF.